This T cell receptor beta chain comes out of a study of T cell responses to AZD1222 COVID-19 vaccine. The CDR3 contains 16 residues. Germline trimming cut 5 bases from V and 4 bases from J; bases unmatched to any gene: 10. Germline CDR1 reads SGHTA; CDR2 reads FQGNSA. TCRdb keeps only in-frame clones here, not all; method: immunoSEQ multiplex PCR. The repertoire holds 100,000 to 150,000 clones, with approximately 88% as singletons. The chain couples TRBV7-2 to TRBJ2-3; 9 nucleotides line up with TRBD2. Sequenced material: peripheral blood, taken on day 0 of AZD1222 vaccination. This clonotype originated in an adult in good health. The CDR3, as DNA: TGTGCCAGCAGCCCTCGCGGGGGGGCCAGTCCAGATACGCAGTATTTT. Amino acid sequence: CASSPRGGASPDTQYF.